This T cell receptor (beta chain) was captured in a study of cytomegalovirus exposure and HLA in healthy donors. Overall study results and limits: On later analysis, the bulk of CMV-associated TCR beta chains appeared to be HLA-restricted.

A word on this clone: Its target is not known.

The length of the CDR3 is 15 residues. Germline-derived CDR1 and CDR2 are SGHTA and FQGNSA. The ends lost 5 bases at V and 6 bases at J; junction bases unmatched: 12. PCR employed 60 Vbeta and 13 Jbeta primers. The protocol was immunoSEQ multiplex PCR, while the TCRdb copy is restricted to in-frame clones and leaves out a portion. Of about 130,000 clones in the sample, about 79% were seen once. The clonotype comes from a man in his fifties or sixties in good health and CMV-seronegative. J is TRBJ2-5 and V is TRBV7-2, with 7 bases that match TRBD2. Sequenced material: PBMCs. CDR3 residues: CASSPTSGAGQTQYF. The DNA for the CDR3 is TGTGCCAGCAGCCCTACCAGCGGGGCCGGTCAGACCCAGTACTTC.